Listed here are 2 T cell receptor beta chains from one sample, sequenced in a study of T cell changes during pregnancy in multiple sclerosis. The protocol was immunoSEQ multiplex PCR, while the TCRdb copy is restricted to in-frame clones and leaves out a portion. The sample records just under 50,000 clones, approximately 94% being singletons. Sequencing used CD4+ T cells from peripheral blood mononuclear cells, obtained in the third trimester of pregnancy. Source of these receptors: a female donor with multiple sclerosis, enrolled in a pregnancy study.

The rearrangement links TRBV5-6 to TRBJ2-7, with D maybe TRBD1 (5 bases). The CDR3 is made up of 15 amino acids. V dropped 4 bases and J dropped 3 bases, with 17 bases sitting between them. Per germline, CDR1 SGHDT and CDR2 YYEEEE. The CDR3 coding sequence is TGTGCCAGCAGCCCAACAGGTGGAGTCCGCTACGAGCAGTACTTC. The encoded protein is CASSPTGGVRYEQYF.

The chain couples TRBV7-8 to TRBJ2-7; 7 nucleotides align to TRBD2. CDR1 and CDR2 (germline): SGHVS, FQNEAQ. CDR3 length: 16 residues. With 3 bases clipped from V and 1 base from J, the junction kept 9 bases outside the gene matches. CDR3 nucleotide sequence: TGTGCCAGCAGCTTTGATAGGACCGGGGGGTCCTACGAGCAGTACTTC. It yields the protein CASSFDRTGGSYEQYF.